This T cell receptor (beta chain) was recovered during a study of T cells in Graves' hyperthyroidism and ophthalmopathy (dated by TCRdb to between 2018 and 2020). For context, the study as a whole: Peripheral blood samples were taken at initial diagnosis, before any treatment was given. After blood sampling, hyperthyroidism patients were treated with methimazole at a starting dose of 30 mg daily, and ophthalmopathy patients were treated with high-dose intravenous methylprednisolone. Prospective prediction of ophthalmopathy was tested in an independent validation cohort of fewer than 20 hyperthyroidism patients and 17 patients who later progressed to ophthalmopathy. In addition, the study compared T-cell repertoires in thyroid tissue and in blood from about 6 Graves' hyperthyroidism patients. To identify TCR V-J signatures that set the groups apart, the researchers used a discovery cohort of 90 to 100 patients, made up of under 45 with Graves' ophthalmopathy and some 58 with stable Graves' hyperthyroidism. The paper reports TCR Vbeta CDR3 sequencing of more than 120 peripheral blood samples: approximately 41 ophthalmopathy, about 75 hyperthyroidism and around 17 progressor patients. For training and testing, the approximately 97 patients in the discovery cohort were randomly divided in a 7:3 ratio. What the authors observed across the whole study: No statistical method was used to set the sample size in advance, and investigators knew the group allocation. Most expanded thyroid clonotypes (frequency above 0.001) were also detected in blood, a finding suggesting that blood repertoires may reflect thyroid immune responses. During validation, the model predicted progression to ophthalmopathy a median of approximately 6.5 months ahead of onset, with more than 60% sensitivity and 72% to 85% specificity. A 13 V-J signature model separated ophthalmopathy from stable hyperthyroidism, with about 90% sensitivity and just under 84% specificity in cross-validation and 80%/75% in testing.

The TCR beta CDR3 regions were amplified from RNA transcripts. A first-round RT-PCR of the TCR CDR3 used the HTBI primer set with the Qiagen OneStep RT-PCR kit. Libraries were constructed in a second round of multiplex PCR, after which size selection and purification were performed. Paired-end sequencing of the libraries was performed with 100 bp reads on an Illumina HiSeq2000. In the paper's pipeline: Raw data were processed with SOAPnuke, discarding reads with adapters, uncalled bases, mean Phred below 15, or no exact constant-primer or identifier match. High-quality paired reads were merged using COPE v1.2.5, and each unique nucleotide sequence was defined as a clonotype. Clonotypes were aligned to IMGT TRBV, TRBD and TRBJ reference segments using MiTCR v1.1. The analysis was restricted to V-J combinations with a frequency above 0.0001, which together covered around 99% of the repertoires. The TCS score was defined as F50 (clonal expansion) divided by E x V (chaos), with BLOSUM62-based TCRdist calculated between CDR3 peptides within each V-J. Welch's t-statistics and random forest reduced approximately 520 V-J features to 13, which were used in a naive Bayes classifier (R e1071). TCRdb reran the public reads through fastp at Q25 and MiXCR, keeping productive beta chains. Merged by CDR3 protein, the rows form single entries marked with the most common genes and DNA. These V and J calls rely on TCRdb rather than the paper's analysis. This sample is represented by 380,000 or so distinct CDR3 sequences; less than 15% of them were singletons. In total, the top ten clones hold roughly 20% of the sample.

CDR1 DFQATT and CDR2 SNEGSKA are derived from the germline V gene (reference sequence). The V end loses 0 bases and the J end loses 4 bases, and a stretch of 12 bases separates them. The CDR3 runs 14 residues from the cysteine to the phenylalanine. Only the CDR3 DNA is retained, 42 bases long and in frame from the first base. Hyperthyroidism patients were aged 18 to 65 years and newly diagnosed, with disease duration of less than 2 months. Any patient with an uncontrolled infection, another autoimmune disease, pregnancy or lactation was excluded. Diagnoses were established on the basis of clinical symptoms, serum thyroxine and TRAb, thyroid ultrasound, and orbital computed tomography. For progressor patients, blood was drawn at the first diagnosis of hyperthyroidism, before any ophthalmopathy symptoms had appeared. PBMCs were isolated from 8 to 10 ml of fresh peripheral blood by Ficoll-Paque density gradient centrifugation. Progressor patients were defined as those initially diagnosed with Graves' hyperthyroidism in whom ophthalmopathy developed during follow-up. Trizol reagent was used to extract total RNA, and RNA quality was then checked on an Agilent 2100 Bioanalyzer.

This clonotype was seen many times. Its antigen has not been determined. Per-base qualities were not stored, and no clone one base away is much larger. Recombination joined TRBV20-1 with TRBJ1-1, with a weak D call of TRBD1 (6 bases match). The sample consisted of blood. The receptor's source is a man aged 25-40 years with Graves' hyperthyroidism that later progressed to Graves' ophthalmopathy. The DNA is TGCAGTGCTAGAGATCTCTGGGGGGCCACTGAAGCTTTCTTT. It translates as CSARDLWGATEAFF.